The 24 T cell receptor beta chains listed next were all sequenced from one sample in a study of T-cell memory formation after mild COVID-19. TCRdb fed the 5' RACE reads into MiXCR, producing one record per CDR3 protein. The sample lists approximately 150,000 distinct CDR3 sequences; roughly 21% were seen once. The sample comprised PBMCs or a T cell subset sorted from them (not recorded which). Receptors were obtained from an adult woman who had mild COVID-19 (a few samples of this study predate the infection). Cell type and time point are not known.

This clonotype was seen a few times. J is TRBJ2-1 and V is TRBV2; TRBD1 aligns across 9 bases. After removal of 3 bases from V and 14 bases from J, the junction contained 2 bases not matched to a gene. CDR3 length: 11 residues. Per germline, CDR1 SNHLY and CDR2 FYNNEI. The CDR3 is CASSEGTGKFF. The CDR3 nucleotides are TGTGCCAGCAGTGAGGGGACAGGGAAGTTCTTC.

The chain has TRBV20-1 and TRBJ2-5; D possibly corresponds to TRBD1 (5 bases). The length of the CDR3 is 13 residues. Germline CDR1 reads DFQATT; CDR2 reads SNEGSKA (reference sequence). Trimming removed 7 bases from V and 4 bases from J, with 16 bases in between. CDR3 loop: CSVSPGPGETQYF. In nucleotides, the CDR3 is TGCAGTGTATCTCCAGGGCCGGGAGAGACCCAGTACTTC.

This clonotype was found many times. This sequence joins TRBV5-5 and TRBJ2-2, with TRBD2 as a possible D gene (5 bases). The ends were cut back, 0 bases at V and 4 bases at J, with 10 bases in the middle. The CDR3 runs 15 residues. Germline CDR1 SGHKS, CDR2 YYEKEE (reference sequence). The CDR3 region is CASSLGGSVTGELFF. CDR3 coding DNA: TGTGCCAGCAGCTTGGGAGGGTCGGTCACCGGGGAGCTGTTTTTT.

The J gene is TRBJ1-2, the V gene TRBV3-1, with D possibly matching TRBD1 (5 bases). V was clipped by 1 base and J by 8 bases, with 11 bases between them. Germline CDR1 reads LGHDT; CDR2 reads YNNKEL (reference sequence). The CDR3 sequence is 13 residues long. DNA for the CDR3: TGTGCCAGCAGCCAAGGGGGAGGGGAAGGCTACACCTTC. Encoded protein: CASSQGGGEGYTF. Supplemented by reference TRBV3-1 and TRBJ1-2, the full variable domain reads DTAVSQTPKYLVTQMGNDKSIKCEQNLGHDTMYWYKQDSKKFLKIMFSYNNKELIINETVPNRFSPKSPDKAHLNLHINSLELGDSAVYFCASSQGGGEGYTFGSGTRLTVV.

The V call is TRBV5-1, the J call TRBJ2-7, with D possibly being TRBD2 (6 bases). This CDR3 spans 13 amino acids. Germline lookup yields CDR1 SGHRS and CDR2 YFSETQ. With 7 bases removed from V and 4 bases from J, the gap between germline ends came to 15 bases. In DNA form, the CDR3 reads TGCGCCAGCCAACAGGCTGGGGGGTACGAGCAGTACTTC. Translated, it gives CASQQAGGYEQYF.

The V and J genes are TRBV15 and TRBJ1-6; D unresolved. This CDR3 has 15 amino acids. Germline CDR1 and CDR2: LNHNV and YYDKDF (reference sequence). V was pared by 8 bases and J by 8 bases, with 19 bases between. CDR3 residues: CATQAVGIGDSPLHF. The CDR3 nucleotides read TGTGCCACCCAAGCAGTCGGGATCGGAGATTCACCCCTCCACTTT.

This clonotype was detected only a few times. The chain has TRBV20-1 and TRBJ2-7; 7 nucleotides agree with TRBD1. The CDR3 sequence is 15 residues long. Trimming took 6 bases from V and 6 from J; bases not matched to a gene: 17. Germline V gene lookup returns CDR1 DFQATT and CDR2 SNEGSKA (reference sequence). CDR3 protein: CSATVGQALLVEQYF. In DNA form, the CDR3 reads TGCAGTGCAACCGTCGGACAGGCACTGTTGGTCGAGCAGTACTTC.

The chain carries TRBV6-5 and TRBJ2-6; D may be TRBD1 (5 bases). From germline, CDR1 is MNHEY and CDR2 SVGAGI. The V end lost 2 bases, the J end lost 3 bases, and 5 bases lay between the germline ends. The CDR3 runs 14 residues. CDR3 nucleotides: TGTGCCAGCAGTTACAGGGGTGGGGCCAACGTCCTGACTTTC. As protein: CASSYRGGANVLTF.

This clonotype has only a few counts. V gene TRBV5-1 combines with J gene TRBJ2-1, with TRBD1 matching over 8 bases. The J segment lost 4 bases and the V segment lost 4 bases, leaving 10 bases of the junction unmatched. The germline CDR1 and CDR2 sequences are SGHRS and YFSETQ. This CDR3 contains 16 residues. CDR3 sequence: CASSPPTGEPYNEQFF. The CDR3 DNA reads TGCGCCAGCAGCCCGCCGACAGGGGAGCCATACAATGAGCAGTTCTTC.

This clonotype was picked up one time. The chain carries TRBV10-3 and TRBJ1-3; tentative D call: TRBD1 (6 bases). V shed 11 bases and J shed 0 bases, with 17 bases lying between them. There are 15 residues in the CDR3. Looked up from germline, CDR1 is ENHRY and CDR2 is SYGVKD. The DNA for the CDR3 is TGTGCCTCCCACAGGGTCCGGGGCTCTGGAAACACCATATATTTT. It yields the protein CASHRVRGSGNTIYF.

V usage is TRBV12-3 or TRBV12-4 and J usage is TRBJ2-1; 7 positions match TRBD2. The CDR3 covers 12 residues. The trim removed 6 bases at V and 13 bases at J, leaving 9 bases unmatched. The CDR3 DNA sequence: TGTGCCAGCAGGGAGGCGGGAGCCCCACAGTTCTTC. This translates into CASREAGAPQFF.

This clonotype was found a few times. The CDR3 nucleotides read TGCAGTGCTCGCCCCGAATGGCGGACCTGGGAGACCCAGTACTTC. Its translation is CSARPEWRTWETQYF. V and J are TRBV20-1 and TRBJ2-5; D remains unclear. There are 15 residues in the CDR3. Germline V gene data show CDR1 as DFQATT and CDR2 as SNEGSKA (reference sequence). Trimming left V 5 bases short and J 5 bases short, with 21 bases between.

V usage is TRBV29-1 and J usage is TRBJ2-3; D gene ambiguous. Germline V CDR1 and CDR2: SQVTM, ANQGSEA. V was clipped by 3 bases and J by 4 bases, with 11 bases between them. The CDR3 loop spans 13 amino acids. This CDR3 reads CSVEKGSSDTQYF. The CDR3 region has the DNA TGCAGCGTTGAGAAGGGTAGCTCAGATACGCAGTATTTT.

This clonotype has at least ten counts. This chain joins TRBV7-2 and TRBJ1-1; no reliable D call. The V gene lost 5 bases and the J gene lost 2 bases, with 3 bases spanning the gap. The CDR3 runs 11 residues. Germline V lookup: CDR1 SGHTA, CDR2 FQGNSA. The CDR3 sequence: CASSENTEAFF. The CDR3 DNA sequence: TGTGCCAGCAGCGAAAACACTGAAGCTTTCTTT.

V usage is TRBV7-3 and J usage is TRBJ2-5, with unresolved D. The CDR3 extends over 14 amino acids. Germline values: CDR1 SGHTA, CDR2 FQGTGA. Trimming took off 5 bases at V and 4 bases at J, with 14 bases between the two ends. The CDR3 reads CASSAYGRGETQYF. The CDR3 DNA is TGTGCCAGCAGCGCATACGGCCGCGGAGAGACCCAGTACTTC.

This clonotype was observed a handful of times. The rearrangement joins TRBV5-5 to TRBJ2-5, with TRBD2 identical over 8 bases. Trimming removed 0 bases from V and 2 bases from J; junction bases left unmatched: 3. CDR1 SGHKS and CDR2 YYEKEE come from the germline V gene (reference sequence). This CDR3 region has 15 residues. The CDR3 region is CASSLGLAKQETQYF. In nucleotides, the CDR3 is TGTGCCAGCAGCTTGGGACTAGCGAAGCAAGAGACCCAGTACTTC.

A few counts support this clonotype. J is TRBJ2-7 and V is TRBV20-1; possibly TRBD1 for D (7 bases). This CDR3 is 12 amino acids long. Germline CDR1 and CDR2: DFQATT and SNEGSKA (reference sequence). V gave up 5 bases and J gave up 6 bases, with 14 bases separating them. CDR3 amino acids: CSADGQEGEQYF. CDR3 nucleotide sequence: TGCAGTGCTGATGGACAGGAGGGCGAGCAGTACTTC.

At least ten counts were recorded for this clonotype. The chain combines TRBV2 with TRBJ2-3; 10 bases align to TRBD2. Germline loops: CDR1 SNHLY, CDR2 FYNNEI. The CDR3 has 16 amino acids. V was pared by 5 bases and J by 3 bases, with 8 bases of the junction left unmatched. The CDR3 spells CASSPGLAGVTDTQYF. The DNA of the CDR3 is TGTGCCAGCAGTCCGGGGCTAGCGGGAGTTACAGATACGCAGTATTTT.

The sample holds a few counts of this clonotype. The rearrangement joins TRBV12-3 or TRBV12-4 to TRBJ2-5; TRBD2 aligns across 7 bases. The CDR3 runs 16 residues. Trimming took 5 bases from V and 2 from J; bases not matched to a gene: 11. The CDR3, as DNA: TGTGCCAGCAGTCCTGAGCGGGGAATGGTGCAAGAGACCCAGTACTTC. It is translated as CASSPERGMVQETQYF.

This clonotype came up a few times. This sequence joins TRBV5-6 and TRBJ2-1; TRBD2 agrees at 7 bases. Germline V lookup: CDR1 SGHDT, CDR2 YYEEEE. This CDR3 comprises 15 residues. Losses at the gene ends were 5 bases for V and 4 bases for J; bases not matched to a gene: 9. For the CDR3, the DNA is TGTGCCAGCAGGCGCGTTGTGGGGGGGTACAATGAGCAGTTCTTC. This encodes CASRRVVGGYNEQFF.

This clonotype was seen more than once but under ten times. A junction boundary mismatches the germline segment, possibly from a read error. The chain joins TRBV5-1 to TRBJ2-7, with 7 bases lining up with TRBD1. Germline V gene lookup returns CDR1 SGHRS and CDR2 YFSETQ. The CDR3 is 14 residues long. The CDR3: CASSLGGLSYEQYF. The CDR3 DNA follows: TGTGCCAGCAGCTTAGGGGGCCTCTCCTACGAGCAGTACTTC. The whole variable domain, remainder taken from reference TRBV5-1 and TRBJ2-7, is KAGVTQTPRYLIKTRGQQVTLSCSPISGHRSVSWYQQTPGQGLQFLFEYFSETQRNKGNFPGRFSGRQFSNSRSEMNVSTLELGDSALYLCASSLGGLSYEQYFGPGTRLTVT.

This clonotype has more than one count but fewer than ten. The rearrangement links TRBV7-9 to TRBJ1-4; D uncertain. Trimming left V 3 bases short and J 4 bases short, with 9 bases between. From germline, CDR1 is SEHNR and CDR2 FQNEAQ (reference sequence). This CDR3 region has 14 residues. The CDR3 spells CASSFEGLNEKLFF. CDR3 bases: TGTGCCAGCAGCTTTGAGGGCCTTAATGAAAAACTGTTTTTT.

This clonotype was observed a handful of times. The CDR3 DNA reads TGTGCCAGCAGCTTTGGGGCGGGAAACTTATACGAGCAGTACTTC. Its translation: CASSFGAGNLYEQYF. The chain couples TRBV5-6 to TRBJ2-7; tentatively, D is TRBD2 (6 bases). V lost 2 bases and J lost 4, with 16 bases in between. Germline assignment: CDR1 SGHDT and CDR2 YYEEEE. The CDR3 is made up of 15 amino acids.

V usage is TRBV18 and J usage is TRBJ2-1, with TRBD2 matching 8 bases. V gave up 4 bases and J gave up 6 bases; unmatched junction bases: 8. The CDR3 totals 15 residues. Per germline, CDR1 KGHSH and CDR2 LQKENI. CDR3 DNA: TGTGCCAGCTCACTTACAAGCGGGACTAGCAATGAGCAGTTCTTC. Translation: CASSLTSGTSNEQFF.